This T cell receptor (beta chain) was obtained from a study of T cell repertoires in cytomegalovirus infection. The wider study: Both CMV infection and a matching HLA type were indicated by public TCR beta signatures. Whole-study results and caveats: Ex vivo responses were dominated by HLA-C-restricted CMV-specific TCR beta clonotypes. Based on cumulative public TCR beta family frequency, carriers of CMV plus the relevant HLA were identified.

There are many counts of this clonotype. Its specificity is unknown. In TCRdb, the reads were re-called with MiXCR into one record per CDR3 protein. The sample lists a few hundred thousand distinct CDR3 sequences; over 15% were seen once. The CDR3 consists of 11 residues. Trimming shortened V by 2 bases and J by 12 bases, and 8 bases separated the two germline ends. In germline, CDR1 is LGHNT, CDR2 FRNRAP. This clonotype was obtained from a human donor in good health (CMV status not recorded). Some clones in this sample may be carry-over from other donors' samples. Sequenced input: PBMCs. The V and J genes are TRBV12-5 and TRBJ2-1; D call uncertain. For the CDR3, the DNA is TGTGCTAGTGGTTTGACAGATCTGCAGTTCTTC. Amino acids: CASGLTDLQFF.